The 18 T cell receptor beta chains presented below share a single source sample, sequenced in a study of blood T cell repertoires in COVID-19. Sequencing was performed with immunoSEQ multiplex PCR; in TCRdb, only in-frame clones are kept and a portion is missing. Among around 50,000 clones, more than 70% were seen once, and the ten largest hold around 15%. Material for sequencing was peripheral blood. These TCRs come from a human donor in a cohort sampled during active COVID-19.

This clone was seen a single time. The chain joins TRBV6-1 to TRBJ2-5; 16 bases are a match to TRBD2. Trimming at V came to 4 bases and at J to 2 bases, leaving 10 bases not matched to a gene. Germline V gene data show CDR1 as MNHNS and CDR2 as SASEGT. The CDR3 has 19 amino acids. CDR3 DNA sequence: TGTGCCAGCAGTGGTTTGTGGGGACTAGCGGGAGGGGATCAAGAGACCCAGTACTTC. Translation: CASSGLWGLAGGDQETQYF.

The chain couples TRBV7-2 to TRBJ2-7; 9 bases map to TRBD1. The CDR3 runs to 13 residues. Germline V gene data show CDR1 as SGHTA and CDR2 as FQGNSA. CDR3 coding DNA: TGTGCAACAGCCCGGGACAGGGCCTACGAGCAGTACTTC. Its protein product is CATARDRAYEQYF.

This clone came up a few times. This chain uses TRBV30 with TRBJ1-2; D ambiguous. Germline V CDR1 and CDR2: GTSNPN, SVGIG (reference sequence). CDR3 length equals 12 residues. V was clipped by 5 bases and J by 2 bases, with 9 bases between them. The CDR3 sequence: CAWGRGNYGYTF. Written as DNA, the CDR3 is TGTGCCTGGGGCCGCGGGAACTATGGCTACACCTTC.

This clone was seen a single time. CDR3 in amino acids: CASSTTGTGGTEAFF. As DNA, the CDR3 is TGTGCCAGTAGTACTACCGGGACAGGAGGGACTGAAGCTTTCTTT. This sequence joins TRBV19 and TRBJ1-1; 8 nucleotides align to TRBD1. The V segment lost 4 bases and the J segment 5 bases; nucleotides outside the gene matches: 9. Germline V gives CDR1 LNHDA, CDR2 SQIVND (reference sequence). The CDR3 runs 15 residues.

In the case of this clone: Other nucleotide sequences from this sample produce the same CDR3. This rearrangement joins TRBV19 to TRBJ1-2; D is unresolved. The V end was cut by 1 base, the J end by 5 bases, with 11 bases between. The germline gives CDR1 LNHDA, CDR2 SQIVND (reference sequence). The CDR3 is made up of 14 amino acids. The CDR3 coding sequence is TGTGCCAGTAGTATAGGCCGTACGGTGTATGGCTACACCTTC. Translation gives CASSIGRTVYGYTF.

The chain carries TRBV18 and TRBJ2-5; 10 bases agree with TRBD1. Trimming at V came to 3 bases and at J to 6 bases, leaving 4 bases not matched to a gene. The CDR3 runs 14 residues. Looked up from germline, CDR1 is KGHSH and CDR2 is LQKENI. The CDR3 region has the DNA TGTGCCAGCTCACCGGGACAGGGGACGAAGACCCAGTACTTC. Encoded protein: CASSPGQGTKTQYF.

The chain couples TRBV7-9 to TRBJ2-5, with TRBD2 identical over 7 bases. V lost 7 bases and J lost 4; bases outside the gene matches: 12. The CDR3 extends over 15 amino acids. Germline V gene sequence: CDR1 SEHNR, CDR2 FQNEAQ (reference sequence). The CDR3 region has the DNA TGTGCCAGCACCCTTGGGGCGGGAGCTTTAGAGACCCAGTACTTC. This translates into CASTLGAGALETQYF.

This rearrangement joins TRBV19 to TRBJ2-1; 10 bases match TRBD2. The CDR3 length is 16 residues. With 6 bases clipped from V and 2 bases from J, the junction kept 7 bases outside the gene matches. Germline V gene data show CDR1 as LNHDA and CDR2 as SQIVND (reference sequence). This chain's CDR3 is CASRPTGTSAYNEQFF. CDR3 DNA sequence: TGTGCCAGTAGACCAACCGGGACTAGCGCCTACAATGAGCAGTTCTTC.

The chain uses TRBV4-2 and TRBJ1-2; D gene uncertain. This CDR3 region has 16 residues. V was cut by 1 base and J by 0 bases, with 12 bases left in between. Germline CDR1 LGHNA, CDR2 YNFKEQ. The CDR3 region is CASSQVFTATNYGYTF. The DNA for the CDR3 is TGTGCCAGCAGCCAAGTGTTCACAGCAACTAACTATGGCTACACCTTC.

J is TRBJ1-1 and V is TRBV5-4; D gene ambiguous. The CDR3 spans 13 residues. Trimming shortened V by 2 bases and J by 1 base, and 6 bases separated the two germline ends. CDR1 and CDR2 from the germline V gene are SGHNT and YYREEE (reference sequence). DNA of the CDR3: TGTGCCAGCAGCTTCTATCCGAACACTGAAGCTTTCTTT. Translating gives CASSFYPNTEAFF.

This clone has more than one count but fewer than ten. The rearrangement links TRBV3-1 (or the pseudogene TRBV3-2) to TRBJ2-7; 11 bases match TRBD2. The length of the CDR3 is 17 residues. Germline CDR1 is LGHDT and CDR2 is YNNKEL (reference sequence). V gave up 6 bases and J gave up 1 base; unmatched junction bases: 11. CDR3 DNA sequence: TGTGCCAGCAGTAGACTAGCGGGATCAGGTTCTTCCTACGAGCAGTACTTC. This encodes CASSRLAGSGSSYEQYF.

The chain uses TRBV4-1 and TRBJ1-5; 7 nucleotides match TRBD1. Germline V gene sequence: CDR1 MGHRA, CDR2 YSYEKL. Trimming removed 0 bases from V and 0 bases from J; junction bases left unmatched: 5. The CDR3 is 17 residues long. CDR3 in DNA: TGCGCCAGCAGCCAAGATAGGACAGGACATAGCAATCAGCCCCAGCATTTT. Translation: CASSQDRTGHSNQPQHF.

The chain couples TRBV6-5 to TRBJ1-4, with D possibly TRBD1 on 6 matching bases. Germline lookup yields CDR1 MNHEY and CDR2 SVGAGI. CDR3 length: 15 residues. V lost 6 bases, J lost 7 bases, and 18 bases lay in between. The DNA for the CDR3 is TGTGCCAGCAGGGGGAGACAGGAGGAGTTTGAAAAACTGTTTTTT. Its translation: CASRGRQEEFEKLFF.

The chain employs TRBV18 and TRBJ2-7; D is uncertain. Germline CDR1 KGHSH, CDR2 LQKENI. CDR3 size: 13 residues. The germline V and J ends were trimmed by 5 bases and 5 bases, with 13 bases remaining between them. The CDR3 loop is CASSDGGRNEQYF. DNA for the CDR3: TGTGCCAGCTCAGACGGCGGTCGGAACGAGCAGTACTTC.

The chain recombines TRBV7-9 with TRBJ2-7; D gene ambiguous. Germline V CDR1 and CDR2: SEHNR, FQNEAQ (reference sequence). This CDR3 is 13 amino acids long. The germline V and J ends were trimmed by 5 bases and 1 base, with 9 bases remaining between them. The CDR3 sequence: CASSPDLSYEQYF. The CDR3 coding sequence is TGTGCCAGCAGCCCAGATCTGTCCTACGAGCAGTACTTC.

The V and J genes are TRBV2 and TRBJ2-1; perhaps TRBD1 as D (5 bases). The CDR3 totals 14 residues. Trimming left V 6 bases short and J 6 bases short, with 15 bases between. CDR1 is SNHLY, CDR2 FYNNEI, per germline. CDR3: CASRPGSLGNEQFF. CDR3 coding DNA: TGTGCCAGCAGACCAGGGTCCCTCGGCAATGAGCAGTTCTTC.

The chain uses TRBV18 and TRBJ1-1; TRBD1 matches at 7 bases. This CDR3 spans 13 amino acids. The junction had 2 bases not matched to a gene; V was cut back by 4 bases and J by 3 bases. In germline, CDR1 is KGHSH, CDR2 LQKENI. CDR3 amino acids: CASSRTGDTEAFF. DNA of the CDR3: TGTGCCAGCTCACGAACAGGGGACACTGAAGCTTTCTTT.

The genes are TRBV7-9 and TRBJ2-1; 8 nucleotides match TRBD2. The CDR3 loop spans 13 amino acids. Germline-derived CDR1 and CDR2 are SEHNR and FQNEAQ (reference sequence). V dropped 4 bases and J dropped 4; count of bases not matched to a gene: 0. The CDR3 sequence: CASSSGGYNEQFF. In DNA form, the CDR3 reads TGTGCCAGCAGCTCGGGGGGGTACAATGAGCAGTTCTTC.